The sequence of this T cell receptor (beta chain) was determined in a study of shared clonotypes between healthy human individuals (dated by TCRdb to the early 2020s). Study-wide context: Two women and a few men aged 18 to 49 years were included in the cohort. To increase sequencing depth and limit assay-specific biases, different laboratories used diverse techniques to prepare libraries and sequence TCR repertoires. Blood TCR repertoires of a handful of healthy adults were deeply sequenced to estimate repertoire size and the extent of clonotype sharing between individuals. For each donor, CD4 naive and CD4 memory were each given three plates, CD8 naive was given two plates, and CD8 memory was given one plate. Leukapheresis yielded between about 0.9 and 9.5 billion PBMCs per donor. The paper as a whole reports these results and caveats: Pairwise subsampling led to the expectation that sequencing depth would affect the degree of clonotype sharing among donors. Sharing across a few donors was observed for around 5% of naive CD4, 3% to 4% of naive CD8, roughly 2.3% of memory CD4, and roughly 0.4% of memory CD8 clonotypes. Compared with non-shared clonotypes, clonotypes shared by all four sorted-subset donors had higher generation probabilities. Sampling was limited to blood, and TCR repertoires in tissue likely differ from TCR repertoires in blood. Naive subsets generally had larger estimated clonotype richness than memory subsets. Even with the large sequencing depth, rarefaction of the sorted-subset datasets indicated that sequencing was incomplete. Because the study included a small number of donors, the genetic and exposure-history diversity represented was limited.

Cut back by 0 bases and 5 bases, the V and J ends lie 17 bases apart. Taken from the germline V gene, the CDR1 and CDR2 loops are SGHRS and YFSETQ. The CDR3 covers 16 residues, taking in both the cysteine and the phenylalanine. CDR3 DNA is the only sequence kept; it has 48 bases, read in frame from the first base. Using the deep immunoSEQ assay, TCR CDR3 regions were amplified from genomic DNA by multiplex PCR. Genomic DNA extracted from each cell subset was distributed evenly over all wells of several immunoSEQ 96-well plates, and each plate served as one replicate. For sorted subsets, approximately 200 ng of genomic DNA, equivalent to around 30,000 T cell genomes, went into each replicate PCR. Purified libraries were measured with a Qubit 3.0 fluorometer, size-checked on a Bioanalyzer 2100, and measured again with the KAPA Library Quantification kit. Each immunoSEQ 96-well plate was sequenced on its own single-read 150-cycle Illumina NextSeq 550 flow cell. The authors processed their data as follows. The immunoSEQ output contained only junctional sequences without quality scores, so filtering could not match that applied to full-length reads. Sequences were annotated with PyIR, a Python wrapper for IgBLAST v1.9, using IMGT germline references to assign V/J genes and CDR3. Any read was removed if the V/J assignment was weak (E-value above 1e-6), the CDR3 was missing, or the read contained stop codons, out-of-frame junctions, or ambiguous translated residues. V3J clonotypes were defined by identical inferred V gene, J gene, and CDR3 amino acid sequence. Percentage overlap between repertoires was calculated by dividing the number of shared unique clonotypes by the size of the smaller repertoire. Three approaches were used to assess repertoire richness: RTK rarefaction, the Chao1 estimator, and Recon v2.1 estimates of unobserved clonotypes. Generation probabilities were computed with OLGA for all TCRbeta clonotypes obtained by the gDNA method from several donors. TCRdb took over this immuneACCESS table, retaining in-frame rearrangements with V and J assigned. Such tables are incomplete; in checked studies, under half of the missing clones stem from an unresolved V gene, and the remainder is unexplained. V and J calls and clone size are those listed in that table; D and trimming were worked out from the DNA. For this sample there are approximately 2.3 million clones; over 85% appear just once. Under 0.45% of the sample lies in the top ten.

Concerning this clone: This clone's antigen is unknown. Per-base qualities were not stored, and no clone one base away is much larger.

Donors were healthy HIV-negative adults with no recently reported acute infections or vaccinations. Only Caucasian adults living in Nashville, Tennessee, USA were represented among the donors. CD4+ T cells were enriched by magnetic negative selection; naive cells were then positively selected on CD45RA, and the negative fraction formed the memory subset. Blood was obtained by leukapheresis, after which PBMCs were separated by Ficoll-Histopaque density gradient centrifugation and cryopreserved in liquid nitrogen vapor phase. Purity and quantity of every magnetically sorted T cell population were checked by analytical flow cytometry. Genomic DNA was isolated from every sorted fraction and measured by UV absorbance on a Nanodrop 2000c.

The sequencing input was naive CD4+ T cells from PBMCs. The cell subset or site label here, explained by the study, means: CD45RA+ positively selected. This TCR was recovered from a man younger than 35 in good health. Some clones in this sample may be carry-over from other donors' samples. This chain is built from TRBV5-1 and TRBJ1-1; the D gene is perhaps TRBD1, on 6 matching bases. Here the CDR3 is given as CASSLVSTGYGTEAFF. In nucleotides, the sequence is TGCGCCAGCAGCTTGGTCTCGACAGGTTACGGGACTGAAGCTTTCTTT. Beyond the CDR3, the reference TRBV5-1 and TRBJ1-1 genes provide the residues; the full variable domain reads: KAGVTQTPRYLIKTRGQQVTLSCSPISGHRSVSWYQQTPGQGLQFLFEYFSETQRNKGNFPGRFSGRQFSNSRSEMNVSTLELGDSALYLCASSLVSTGYGTEAFFGQGTRLTVV.